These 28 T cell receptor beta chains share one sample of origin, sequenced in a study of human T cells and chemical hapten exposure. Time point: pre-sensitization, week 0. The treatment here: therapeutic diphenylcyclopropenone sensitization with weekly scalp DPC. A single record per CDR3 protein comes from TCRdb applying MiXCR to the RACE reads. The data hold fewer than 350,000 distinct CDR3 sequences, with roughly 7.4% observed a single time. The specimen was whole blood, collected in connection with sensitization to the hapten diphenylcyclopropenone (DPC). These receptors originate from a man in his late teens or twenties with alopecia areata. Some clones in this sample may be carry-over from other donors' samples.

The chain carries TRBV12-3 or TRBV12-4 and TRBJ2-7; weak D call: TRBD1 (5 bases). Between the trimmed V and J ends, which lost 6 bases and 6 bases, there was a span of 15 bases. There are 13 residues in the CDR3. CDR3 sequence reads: CASSPRVLCEQYV. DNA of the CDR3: TGTGCCAGCAGCCCCAGGGTGCTTTGCGAGCAGTACGTC.

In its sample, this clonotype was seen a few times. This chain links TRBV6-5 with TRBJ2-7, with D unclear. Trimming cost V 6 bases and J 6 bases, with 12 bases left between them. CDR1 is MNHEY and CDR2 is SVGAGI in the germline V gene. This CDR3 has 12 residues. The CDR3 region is CASSSDMFEQYF. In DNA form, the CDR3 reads TGTGCCAGCAGCTCAGACATGTTCGAGCAGTACTTC.

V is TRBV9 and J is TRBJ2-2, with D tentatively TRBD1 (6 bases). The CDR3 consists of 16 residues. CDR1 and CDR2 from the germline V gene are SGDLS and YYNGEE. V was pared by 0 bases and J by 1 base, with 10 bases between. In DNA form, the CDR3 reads TGTGCCAGCAGCGTAGCATCAGGGGTGAACACCGGGGAGCTGTTTTTT. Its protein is CASSVASGVNTGELFF.

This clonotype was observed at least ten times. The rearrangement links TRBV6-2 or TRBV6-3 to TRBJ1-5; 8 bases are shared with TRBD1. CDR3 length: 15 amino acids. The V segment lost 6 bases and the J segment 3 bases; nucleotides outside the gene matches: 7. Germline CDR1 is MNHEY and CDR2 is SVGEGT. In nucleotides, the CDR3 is TGTGCCAGCAGCAAGACAGGGGCCATCAATCAGCCCCAGCATTTT. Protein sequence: CASSKTGAINQPQHF.

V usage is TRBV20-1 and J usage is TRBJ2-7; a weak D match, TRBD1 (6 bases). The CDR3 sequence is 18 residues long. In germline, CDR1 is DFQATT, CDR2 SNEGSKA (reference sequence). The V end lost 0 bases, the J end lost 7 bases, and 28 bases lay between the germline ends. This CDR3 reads CSARDLSKLAGETGEQYF. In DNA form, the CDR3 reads TGCAGTGCTAGAGATTTATCGAAGTTGGCAGGGGAAACGGGGGAGCAGTACTTC.

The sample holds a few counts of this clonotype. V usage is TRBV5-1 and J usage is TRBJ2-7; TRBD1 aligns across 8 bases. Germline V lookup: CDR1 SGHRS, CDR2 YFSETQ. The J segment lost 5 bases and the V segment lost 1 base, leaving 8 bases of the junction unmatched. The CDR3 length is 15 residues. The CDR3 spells CASSLNGQGRNEQYF. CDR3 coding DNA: TGCGCCAGCAGCTTGAATGGACAGGGCCGCAACGAGCAGTACTTC.

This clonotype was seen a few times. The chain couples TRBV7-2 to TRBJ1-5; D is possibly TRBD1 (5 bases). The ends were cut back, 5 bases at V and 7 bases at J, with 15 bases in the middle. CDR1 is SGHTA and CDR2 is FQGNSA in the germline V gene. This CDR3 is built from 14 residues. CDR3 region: CASSGRGGAQPQHF. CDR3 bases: TGTGCCAGCAGCGGCCGTGGAGGGGCGCAGCCCCAGCATTTT.

As DNA, the CDR3 is TGTGCCAGCAGCCAACAGTCAGGGGGGAGGACCTACAATGAGCAGTTCTTC. This codes for CASSQQSGGRTYNEQFF. The V gene is TRBV7-8, the J gene TRBJ2-1; tentatively, D is TRBD1 (7 bases). V was cut by 5 bases and J by 2 bases, with 19 bases left in between. Germline V gene data show CDR1 as SGHVS and CDR2 as FQNEAQ. CDR3 length equals 17 residues.

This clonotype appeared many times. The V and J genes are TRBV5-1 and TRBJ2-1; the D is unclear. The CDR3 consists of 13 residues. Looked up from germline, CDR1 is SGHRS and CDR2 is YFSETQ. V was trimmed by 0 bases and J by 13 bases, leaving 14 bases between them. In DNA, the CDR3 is TGCGCCAGCAGCTTGGAGGTGAGCGCGATCCAGTTCTTC. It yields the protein CASSLEVSAIQFF.

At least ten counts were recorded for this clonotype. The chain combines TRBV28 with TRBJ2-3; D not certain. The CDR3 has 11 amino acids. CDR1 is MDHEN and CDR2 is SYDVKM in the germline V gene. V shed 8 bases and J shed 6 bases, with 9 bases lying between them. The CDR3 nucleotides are TGTGCCAGCCACTATAGGGATACGCAGTATTTT. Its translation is CASHYRDTQYF.

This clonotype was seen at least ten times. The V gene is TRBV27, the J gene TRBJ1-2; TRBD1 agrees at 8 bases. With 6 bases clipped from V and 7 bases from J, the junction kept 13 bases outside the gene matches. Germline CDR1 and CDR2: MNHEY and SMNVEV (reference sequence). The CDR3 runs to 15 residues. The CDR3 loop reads CASRPSGQGSSGYTF. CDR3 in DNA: TGTGCCAGCAGACCCAGTGGACAGGGATCTTCTGGCTACACCTTC.

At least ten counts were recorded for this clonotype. This chain's CDR3 is CASSDRDRGGNEQFF. CDR3 nucleotide sequence: TGCGCCAGCAGTGACAGGGACAGGGGTGGTAATGAGCAGTTCTTC. This chain uses TRBV10-2 with TRBJ2-1; 10 positions match TRBD1. V shed 3 bases and J 7 bases; nucleotides not matched to a gene: 6. Germline CDR1 reads WSHSY; CDR2 reads SAAADI. The CDR3 is 15 amino acids.

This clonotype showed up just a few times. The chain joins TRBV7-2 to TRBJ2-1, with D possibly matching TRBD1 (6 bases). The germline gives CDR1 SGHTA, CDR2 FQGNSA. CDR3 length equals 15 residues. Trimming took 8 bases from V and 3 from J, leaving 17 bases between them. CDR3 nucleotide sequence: TGTGCCAGCGGCAGGAGGACAGAGCGCTACAATGAGCAGTTCTTC. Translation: CASGRRTERYNEQFF. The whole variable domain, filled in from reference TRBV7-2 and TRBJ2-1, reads GAGVSQSPSNKVTEKGKDVELRCDPISGHTALYWYRQSLGQGLEFLIYFQGNSAPDKSGLPSDRFSAERTGGSVSTLTIQRTQQEDSAVYLCASGRRTERYNEQFFGPGTRLTVL.

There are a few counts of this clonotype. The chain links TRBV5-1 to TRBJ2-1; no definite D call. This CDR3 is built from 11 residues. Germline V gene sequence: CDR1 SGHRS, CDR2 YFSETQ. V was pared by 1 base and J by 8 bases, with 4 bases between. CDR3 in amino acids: CASSLWHEQFF. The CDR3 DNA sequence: TGCGCCAGCAGCTTGTGGCATGAGCAGTTCTTC.

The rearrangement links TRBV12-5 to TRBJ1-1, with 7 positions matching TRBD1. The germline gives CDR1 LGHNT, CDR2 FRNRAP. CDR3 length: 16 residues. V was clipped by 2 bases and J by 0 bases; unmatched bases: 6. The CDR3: CASGLSTGPMNTEAFF. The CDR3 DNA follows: TGTGCTAGTGGTTTGTCGACAGGGCCCATGAACACTGAAGCTTTCTTT.

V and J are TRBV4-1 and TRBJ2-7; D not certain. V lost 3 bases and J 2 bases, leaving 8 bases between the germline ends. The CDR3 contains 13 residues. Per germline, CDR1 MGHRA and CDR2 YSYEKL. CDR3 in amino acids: CASSHKHTYEQYF. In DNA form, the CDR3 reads TGCGCCAGCAGCCATAAGCACACCTACGAGCAGTACTTC.

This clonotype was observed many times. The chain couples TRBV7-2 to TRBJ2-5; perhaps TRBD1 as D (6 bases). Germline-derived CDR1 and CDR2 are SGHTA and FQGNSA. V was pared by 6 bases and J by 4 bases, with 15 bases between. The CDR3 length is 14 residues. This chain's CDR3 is CASSSTGYAETQYF. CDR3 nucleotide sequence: TGTGCCAGCAGTTCTACAGGGTATGCAGAGACCCAGTACTTC.

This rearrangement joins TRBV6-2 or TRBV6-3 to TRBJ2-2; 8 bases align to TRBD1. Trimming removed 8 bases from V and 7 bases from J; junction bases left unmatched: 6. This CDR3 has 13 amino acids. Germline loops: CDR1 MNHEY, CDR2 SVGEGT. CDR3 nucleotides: TGTGCCAGCGTCCGGGACAGGCTCGGGGAGCTGTTTTTT. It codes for CASVRDRLGELFF.

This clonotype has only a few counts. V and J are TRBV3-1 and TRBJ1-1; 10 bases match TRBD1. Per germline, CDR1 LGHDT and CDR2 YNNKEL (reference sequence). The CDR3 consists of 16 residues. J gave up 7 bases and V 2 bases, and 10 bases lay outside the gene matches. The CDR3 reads CASSQNRDRGHGEAFF. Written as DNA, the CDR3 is TGTGCCAGCAGCCAAAATAGAGACAGGGGGCATGGTGAAGCTTTCTTT.

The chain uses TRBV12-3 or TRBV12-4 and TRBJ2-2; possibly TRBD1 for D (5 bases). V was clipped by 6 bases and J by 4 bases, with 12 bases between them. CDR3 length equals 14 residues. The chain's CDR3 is CASSLDSFTGELFF. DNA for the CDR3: TGTGCCAGCAGCCTCGACAGCTTCACCGGGGAGCTGTTTTTT.

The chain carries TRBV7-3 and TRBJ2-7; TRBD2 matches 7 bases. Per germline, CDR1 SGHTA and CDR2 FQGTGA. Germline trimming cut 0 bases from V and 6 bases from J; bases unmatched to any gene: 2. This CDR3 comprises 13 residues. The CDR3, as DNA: TGTGCCAGCAGCTTAACGGGGAGGGGCGAGCAGTACGTC. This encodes CASSLTGRGEQYV.

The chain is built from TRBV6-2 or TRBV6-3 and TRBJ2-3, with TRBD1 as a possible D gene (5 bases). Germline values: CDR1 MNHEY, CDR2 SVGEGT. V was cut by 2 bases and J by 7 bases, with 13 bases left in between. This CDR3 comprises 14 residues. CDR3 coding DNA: TGTGCCAGCAGTTACACCAGGGTAACGAATACGCAGTATTTT. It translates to CASSYTRVTNTQYF.

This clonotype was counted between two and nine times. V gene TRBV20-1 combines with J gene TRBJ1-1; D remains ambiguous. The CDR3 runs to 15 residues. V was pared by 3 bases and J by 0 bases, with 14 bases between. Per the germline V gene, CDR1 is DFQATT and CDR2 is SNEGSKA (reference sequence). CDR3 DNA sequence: TGCAGTGCTAGGCGGTCGCGTCAAGTGAACACTGAAGCTTTCTTT. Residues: CSARRSRQVNTEAFF.

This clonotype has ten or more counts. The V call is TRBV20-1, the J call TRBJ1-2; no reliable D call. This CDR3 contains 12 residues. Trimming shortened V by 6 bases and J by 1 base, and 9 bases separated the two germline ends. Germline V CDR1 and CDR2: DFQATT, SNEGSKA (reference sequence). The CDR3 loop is CSAAEINYGYTF. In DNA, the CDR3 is TGCAGTGCGGCTGAGATTAACTATGGCTACACCTTC.

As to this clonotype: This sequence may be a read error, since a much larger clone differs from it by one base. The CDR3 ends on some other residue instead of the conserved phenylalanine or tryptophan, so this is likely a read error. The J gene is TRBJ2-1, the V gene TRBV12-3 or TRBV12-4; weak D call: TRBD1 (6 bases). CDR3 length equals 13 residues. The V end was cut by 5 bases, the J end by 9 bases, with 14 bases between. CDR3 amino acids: CASSLNREFEQFS. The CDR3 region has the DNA TGTGCCAGCAGTCTAAACAGGGAGTTTGAGCAGTTCTCC.

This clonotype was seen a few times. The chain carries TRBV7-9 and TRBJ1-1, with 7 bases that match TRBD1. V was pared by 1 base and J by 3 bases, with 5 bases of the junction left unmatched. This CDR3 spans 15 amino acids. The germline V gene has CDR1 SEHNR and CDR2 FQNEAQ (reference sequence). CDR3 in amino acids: CASSLGSRGDTEAFF. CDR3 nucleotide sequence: TGTGCCAGCAGCTTAGGAAGCAGGGGGGACACTGAAGCTTTCTTT.

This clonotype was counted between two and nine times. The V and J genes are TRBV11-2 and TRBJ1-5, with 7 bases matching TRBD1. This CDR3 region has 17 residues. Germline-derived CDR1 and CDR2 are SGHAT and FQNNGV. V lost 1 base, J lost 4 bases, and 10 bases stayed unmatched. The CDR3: CASSLGPRTGRNQPQHF. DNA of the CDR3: TGTGCCAGCAGCTTAGGACCCAGGACAGGTAGAAATCAGCCCCAGCATTTT.

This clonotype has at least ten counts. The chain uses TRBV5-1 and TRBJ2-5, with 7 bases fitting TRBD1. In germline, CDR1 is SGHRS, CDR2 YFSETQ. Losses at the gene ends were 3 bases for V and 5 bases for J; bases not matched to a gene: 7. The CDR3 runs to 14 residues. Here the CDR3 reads CASSWTGRRETQYF. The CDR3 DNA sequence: TGCGCCAGCAGCTGGACAGGTCGAAGGGAGACCCAGTACTTC.